This T cell receptor beta chain was obtained from a study of memory CD4+ T cells and cytomegalovirus serostatus. In the original processing: After removing out-of-frame reads, 2 million to 2.5 million distinct TCRbeta sequences remained. Sequenced by immunoSEQ multiplex PCR; TCRdb stores in-frame clones only, minus some. That table is the source of V, J and clone size, and D and trimming were worked out from the DNA. The sample lists some 54,000 clones, more than 70% occurring once. Per germline, CDR1 MNHEY and CDR2 SMNVEV (reference sequence). Trimming cost V 0 bases and J 7 bases, with 19 bases left between them. The CDR3 is 17 residues long. The sort gate was single viable CD3+CD4+CD8-CD45RO+ cells for memory CD4+ T cells. Serum IgG to CMV pp150, pp28, p38 and p52 defined serostatus. Broader study findings: Suggested: most of the CMV-linked TCR signature lies in CD4+ memory cells. Each of 55 to 80 CMV-associated TCRbeta sequences occurred in one to five individuals.

With respect to this clone: Antigen specificity is unknown.

Sequencing was done on a sample of memory CD4+ T cells from blood. The TCR originated in an adult in good health and CMV-seropositive. J is TRBJ2-1 and V is TRBV27; D is ambiguous. The CDR3 loop reads CASSLSKRRTERNEQFF. The CDR3 DNA follows: TGTGCCAGCAGTTTATCGAAAAGGCGGACCGAGAGGAATGAGCAGTTCTTC.